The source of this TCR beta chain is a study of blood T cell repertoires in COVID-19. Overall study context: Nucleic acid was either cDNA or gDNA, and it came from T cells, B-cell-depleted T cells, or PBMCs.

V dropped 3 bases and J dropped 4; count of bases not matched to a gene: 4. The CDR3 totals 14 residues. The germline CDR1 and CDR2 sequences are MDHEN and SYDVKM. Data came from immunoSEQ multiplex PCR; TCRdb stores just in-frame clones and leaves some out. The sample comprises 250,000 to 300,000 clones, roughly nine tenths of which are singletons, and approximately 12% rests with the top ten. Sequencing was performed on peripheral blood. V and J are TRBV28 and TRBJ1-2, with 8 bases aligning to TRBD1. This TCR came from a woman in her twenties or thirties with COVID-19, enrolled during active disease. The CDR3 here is CASSLTGARYGYTF. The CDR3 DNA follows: TGTGCCAGCAGTTTGACAGGGGCCCGCTATGGCTACACCTTC.